Here is one TCR beta chain with its context. This clonotype was observed a handful of times. The clone's antigen remains unknown. Qualities for individual bases were not recorded, and no much larger clone is one base off. Looking up the germline V gene yields CDR1 SGHAT and CDR2 FQNNGV. Including cysteine and phenylalanine, the CDR3 has 11 amino acids. The only DNA kept is the CDR3, 33 bases in frame from the first base. Receptor libraries were prepared by PCR. TCRdb names Illumina HiSeq 2500 as the instrument used. To reduce PCR and sequencing biases, unique molecular identifiers were built into the TCR beta cDNA libraries. About 500,000 cDNA molecules were obtained per 1 to 10 million input T cells, so each molecule approximated one T cell. Patient libraries were prepared and sequenced with the same protocol used for the earlier healthy control dataset. Within a given batch, samples were prepared together, multiplexed and sequenced on the same HiSeq lane. From the authors' description of their analysis: MIGEC handled the raw barcoded reads, throwing out single-read molecular identifier groups before consensus assembly and CDR3 extraction. VDJtools was used for post-analysis of the clonotype tables, with diversity normalized by down-sampling every dataset to the smallest sample size. To correct batch-related cross-sample contamination, repertoire overlap clustering matched CDR3 amino acid sequences but not nucleotide sequences. TCRdb's own reprocessing of the public reads used fastp at Q25 and MiXCR and kept productive beta chains. One record per CDR3 amino acid sequence lists the most common genes and DNA. The V and J calls reflect TCRdb's pipeline rather than the authors' work. A total of 750,000 to 950,000 distinct CDR3 sequences appear in this sample, 46% of them only once. Over 4.5% of the sample goes to the ten largest clones.

The data were taken from a study of post-analysis software for immune sequencing data (dated by TCRdb to 2015 to 2017). With regard to the full study: Relapsing-remitting, secondary progressive and progressive-relapsing multiple sclerosis were recorded as disease courses, and subtype annotation was lacking for some patients. Patient repertoires were compared against 10 to 12 previously published healthy control repertoires from donors aged roughly 6 to 26 years. A subset of samples was prepared in parallel using single-end sample barcoding, then pooled and co-amplified after Illumina adapter ligation.

Beyond this particular receptor, the publication reports: Direct clustering with F measure showed strong co-clustering of samples prepared in the same batch, prompting a batch-effect correction. Significantly lower normalized Chao1 diversity was found in multiple sclerosis patients than in controls, suggesting substantial peripheral T-cell clonal expansion. Roughly 5 TRBV segments, including TRBV5-6, TRBV5-1 and TRBV20-1, were significantly more frequent in patients than controls. The control group was slightly older than the multiple sclerosis patient group.

TCR beta repertoires were profiled from peripheral blood of roughly 13 young patients with multiple sclerosis to demonstrate the VDJtools post-analysis software. Multiple sclerosis patients were children and adolescents aged 6 to 15 years. Recombination joined TRBV11-2 with TRBJ2-5; no D gene can be assigned with confidence. The end of the DNA fits TRBJ2-7 better, so the J call may be wrong. Sequencing input: blood. The clonotype comes from a girl aged 5 to 17 with multiple sclerosis. The DNA reads as follows: TGTGCCAGCAGCCCACAAGGCGAGCAGTACTTC. Its protein is CASSPQGEQYF.